These T cell receptor beta chains were read from a single sample in a study of graft-versus-host responses after intestinal transplantation. Data came from immunoSEQ multiplex PCR; TCRdb stores just in-frame clones and leaves some out. The data contain about 90,000 clones, about nine tenths of them seen just once; the ten biggest clones take up more than 0.25%. These receptors are not linked to any known antigen. The starting material was unstimulated CD4+ T cells sorted from spleen or lymph node cells, obtained before transplant. The receptors stem from a human donor who was the organ donor for an intestinal transplant. The CDR3 runs from the conserved cysteine through the conserved F or W. Fields, in order: CDR3 length, V gene, clone size, J gene, D gene, CDR3 DNA, CDR3 protein. D genes are given only for firm matches. A row's size may be missing; if present it is once, few, many or a size class.

length: 15; V: TRBV5-1; size: few; J: TRBJ1-1; D: TRBD1; DNA: TGCGCCAGCAGCTTGGCGCCAGGGGGAAACACTGAAGCTTTCTTT; CDR3: CASSLAPGGNTEAFF
length: 14; V: TRBV7-6; size: NA; J: TRBJ2-7; D: TRBD1; DNA: TGTGCCAGCAGCTTGCGACAGGGCGATTACGAGCAGTACTTC; CDR3: CASSLRQGDYEQYF
length: 14; V: TRBV30; size: few; J: TRBJ1-4; D: TRBD1; DNA: TGTGCCTGGAGTGTACAGGGGAAGAGCGAAAAACTGTTTTTT; CDR3: CAWSVQGKSEKLFF
length: 13; V: TRBV6-1; size: few; J: TRBJ2-7; D: TRBD2; DNA: TGTGCCAGCAGCGGGAGGGGAATCTACGAGCAGTACTTC; CDR3: CASSGRGIYEQYF
length: 14; V: TRBV19; size: NA; J: TRBJ1-2; D: TRBD1; DNA: TGTGCCAGTAAACCGGGACAGGGCTTTTTTGGCTACACCTTC; CDR3: CASKPGQGFFGYTF
length: 16; V: TRBV5-6; size: NA; J: TRBJ2-7; D: TRBD1; DNA: TGTGCCAGCAGCTTATATGGGGGACAGGGGGCAGTCGAGCAGTACTTC; CDR3: CASSLYGGQGAVEQYF
length: 14; V: TRBV10-3; size: once; J: TRBJ1-2; D: TRBD1; DNA: TGTGCCATCAGTGAGTTGGGGACAGCGGTTGGCTACACCTTC; CDR3: CAISELGTAVGYTF
length: 16; V: TRBV4-3; size: few; J: TRBJ2-7; D: NA; DNA: TGCGCCAGCAGCCAAGACCCCAGGGGGGCGGCCTACGAGCAGTACTTC; CDR3: CASSQDPRGAAYEQYF
length: 14; V: TRBV11-2; size: NA; J: TRBJ2-7; D: TRBD2; DNA: TGTGCCAGCAGCATTTGGGAGGGCCAATACGAGCAGTACTTC; CDR3: CASSIWEGQYEQYF
length: 14; V: TRBV15; size: NA; J: TRBJ1-1; D: TRBD1; DNA: TGTGCCACCAGCACCCACCGGGACAGAGGCCTAGCTTTCTTT; CDR3: CATSTHRDRGLAFF
length: 16; V: TRBV5-6; size: NA; J: TRBJ2-3; D: TRBD2; DNA: TGTGCCAGCAGCTTGCTTGGGCGGGAGGGCCTCGGTACGCAGTATTTT; CDR3: CASSLLGREGLGTQYF
length: 14; V: TRBV21-1; size: NA; J: TRBJ1-5; D: NA; DNA: TGTGCCAGCAGCAAACGCTCCAGGGATCAGCCCCAGCATTTT; CDR3: CASSKRSRDQPQHF
length: 19; V: TRBV19; size: NA; J: TRBJ1-5; D: TRBD1; DNA: TGTGCCAGTAGCCCCAGGGGGTACAGGCGCTTTTATAGCAATCAGCCCCAGCATTTT; CDR3: CASSPRGYRRFYSNQPQHF
length: 15; V: TRBV28; size: NA; J: TRBJ1-4; D: TRBD1; DNA: TGTGCCAGCAGTGACCGGGACAGACTTATTGAAAAACTGTTTTTT; CDR3: CASSDRDRLIEKLFF
length: 14; V: TRBV11-2; size: NA; J: TRBJ2-3; D: NA; DNA: TGTGCCAGCAGCTTAGGGAGCTTCACAGATACGCAGTATTTT; CDR3: CASSLGSFTDTQYF